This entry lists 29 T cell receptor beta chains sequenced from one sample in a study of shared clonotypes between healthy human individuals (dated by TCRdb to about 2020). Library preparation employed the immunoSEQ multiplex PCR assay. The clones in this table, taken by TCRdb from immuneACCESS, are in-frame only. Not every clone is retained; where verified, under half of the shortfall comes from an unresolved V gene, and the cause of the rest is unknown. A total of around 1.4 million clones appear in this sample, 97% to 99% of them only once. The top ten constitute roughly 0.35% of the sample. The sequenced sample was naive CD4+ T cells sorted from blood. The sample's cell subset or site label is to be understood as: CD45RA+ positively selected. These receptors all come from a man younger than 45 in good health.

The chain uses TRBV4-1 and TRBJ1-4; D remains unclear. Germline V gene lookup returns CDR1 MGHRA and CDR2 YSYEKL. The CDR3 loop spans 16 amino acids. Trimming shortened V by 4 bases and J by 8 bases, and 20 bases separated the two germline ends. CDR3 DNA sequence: TGCGCCAGCAGCCCGGAGAGAGGAGAAGGGAACGAAAAACTGTTTTTT. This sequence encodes CASSPERGEGNEKLFF.

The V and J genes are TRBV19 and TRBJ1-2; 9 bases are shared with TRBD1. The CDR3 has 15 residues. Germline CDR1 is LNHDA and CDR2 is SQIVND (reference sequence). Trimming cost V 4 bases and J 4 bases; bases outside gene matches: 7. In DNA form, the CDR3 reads TGTGCCAGTAGTAGGACAGGGGCGGATGGCTATGGCTACACCTTC. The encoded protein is CASSRTGADGYGYTF.

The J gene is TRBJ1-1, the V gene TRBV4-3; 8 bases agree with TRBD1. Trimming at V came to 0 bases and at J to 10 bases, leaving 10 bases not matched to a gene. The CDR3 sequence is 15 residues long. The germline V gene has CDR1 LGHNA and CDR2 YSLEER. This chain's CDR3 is CASSQDGLGQVGAFF. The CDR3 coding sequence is TGCGCCAGCAGCCAAGATGGGTTGGGACAGGTTGGAGCTTTCTTT.

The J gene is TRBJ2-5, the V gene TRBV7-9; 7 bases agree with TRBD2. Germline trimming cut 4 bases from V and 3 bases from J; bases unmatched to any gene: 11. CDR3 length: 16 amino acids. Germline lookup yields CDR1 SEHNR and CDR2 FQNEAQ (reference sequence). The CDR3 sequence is CASSSAGGTWEETQYF. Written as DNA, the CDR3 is TGTGCCAGCAGCTCCGCCGGGGGGACTTGGGAAGAGACCCAGTACTTC. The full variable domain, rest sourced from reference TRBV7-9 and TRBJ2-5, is DTGVSQNPRHKITKRGQNVTFRCDPISEHNRLYWYRQTLGQGPEFLTYFQNEAQLEKSRLLSDRFSAERPKGSFSTLEIQRTEQGDSAMYLCASSSAGGTWEETQYFGPGTRLLVL.

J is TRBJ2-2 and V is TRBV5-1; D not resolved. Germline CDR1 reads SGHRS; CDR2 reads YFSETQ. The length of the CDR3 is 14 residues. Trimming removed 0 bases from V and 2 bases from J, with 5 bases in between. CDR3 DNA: TGCGCCAGCAGCTTGGATATAAACACCGGGGAGCTGTTTTTT. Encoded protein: CASSLDINTGELFF.

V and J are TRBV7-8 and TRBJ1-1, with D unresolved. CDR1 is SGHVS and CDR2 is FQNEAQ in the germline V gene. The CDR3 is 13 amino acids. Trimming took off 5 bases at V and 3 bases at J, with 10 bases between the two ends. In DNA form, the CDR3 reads TGTGCCAGCAGCCCCTCCAGACACACTGAAGCTTTCTTT. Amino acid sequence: CASSPSRHTEAFF.

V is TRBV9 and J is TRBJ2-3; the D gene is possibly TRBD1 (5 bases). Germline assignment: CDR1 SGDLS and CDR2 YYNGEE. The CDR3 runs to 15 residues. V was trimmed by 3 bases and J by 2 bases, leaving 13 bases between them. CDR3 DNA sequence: TGTGCCAGCAGCGCGATGACAGCGACCACAGATACGCAGTATTTT. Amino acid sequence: CASSAMTATTDTQYF.

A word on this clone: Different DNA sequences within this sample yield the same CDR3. The CDR3 region is CASSLDRVSYEQYF. CDR3 nucleotides: TGTGCCAGCAGCTTAGATAGGGTGTCCTACGAGCAGTACTTC. The chain carries TRBV7-9 and TRBJ2-7, with D unclear. The CDR3 runs 14 residues. The V end was cut by 1 base, the J end by 1 base, with 8 bases between. Germline V gene lookup returns CDR1 SEHNR and CDR2 FQNEAQ (reference sequence). Looking up the rest from reference TRBV7-9 and TRBJ2-7 gives the full variable domain: DTGVSQNPRHKITKRGQNVTFRCDPISEHNRLYWYRQTLGQGPEFLTYFQNEAQLEKSRLLSDRFSAERPKGSFSTLEIQRTEQGDSAMYLCASSLDRVSYEQYFGPGTRLTVT.

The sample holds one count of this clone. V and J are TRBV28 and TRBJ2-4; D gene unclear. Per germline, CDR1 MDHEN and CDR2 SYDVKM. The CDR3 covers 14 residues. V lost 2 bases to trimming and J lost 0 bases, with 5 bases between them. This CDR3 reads CASSLLEAKNIQYF. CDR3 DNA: TGTGCCAGCAGTTTACTGGAAGCCAAAAACATTCAGTACTTC.

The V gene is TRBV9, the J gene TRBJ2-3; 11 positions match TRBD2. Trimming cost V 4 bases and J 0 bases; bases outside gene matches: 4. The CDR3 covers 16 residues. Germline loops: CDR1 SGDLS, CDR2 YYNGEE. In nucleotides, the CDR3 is TGTGCCAGCAGCTCCTGGACTAGCGGGAGCACAGATACGCAGTATTTT. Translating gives CASSSWTSGSTDTQYF.

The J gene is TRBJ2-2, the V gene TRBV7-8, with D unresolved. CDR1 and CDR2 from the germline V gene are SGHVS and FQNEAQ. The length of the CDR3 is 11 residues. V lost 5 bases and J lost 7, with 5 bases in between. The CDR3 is CASSGFGELFF. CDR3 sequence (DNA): TGTGCCAGCAGCGGGTTCGGGGAGCTGTTTTTT.

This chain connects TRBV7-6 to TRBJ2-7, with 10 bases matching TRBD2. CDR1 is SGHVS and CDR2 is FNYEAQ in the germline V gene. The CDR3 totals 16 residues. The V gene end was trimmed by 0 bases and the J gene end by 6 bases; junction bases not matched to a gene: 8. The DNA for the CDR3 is TGTGCCAGCAGCTTAGCATCTAGCGGGAGTCGGGGCGAGCAGTACTTC. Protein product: CASSLASSGSRGEQYF.

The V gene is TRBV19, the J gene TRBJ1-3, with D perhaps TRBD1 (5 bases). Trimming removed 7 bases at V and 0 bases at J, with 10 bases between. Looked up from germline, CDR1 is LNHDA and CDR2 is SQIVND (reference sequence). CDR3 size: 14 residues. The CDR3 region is CASIGTHSGNTIYF. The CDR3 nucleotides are TGTGCCAGTATTGGGACTCACTCTGGAAACACCATATATTTT.

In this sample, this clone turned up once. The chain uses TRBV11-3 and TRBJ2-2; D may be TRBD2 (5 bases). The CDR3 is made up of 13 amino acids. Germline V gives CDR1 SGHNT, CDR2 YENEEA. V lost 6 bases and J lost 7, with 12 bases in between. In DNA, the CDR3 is TGTGCCAGCAGGAGTAACGGGATCGGGGAGCTGTTTTTT. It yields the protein CASRSNGIGELFF.

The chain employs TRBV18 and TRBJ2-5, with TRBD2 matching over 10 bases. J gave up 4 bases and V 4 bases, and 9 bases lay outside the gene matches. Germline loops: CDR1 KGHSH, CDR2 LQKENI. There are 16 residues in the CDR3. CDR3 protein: CASSLQAGGLGETQYF. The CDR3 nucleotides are TGTGCCAGCTCACTCCAAGCGGGAGGGTTGGGAGAGACCCAGTACTTC.

CDR3 loop: CASSPPVERTGDLNEQFF. The CDR3 coding sequence is TGTGCCAGCTCACCACCGGTGGAAAGGACAGGGGATCTCAATGAGCAGTTCTTC. The V call is TRBV18, the J call TRBJ2-1; 9 bases align to TRBD1. Germline V gene lookup returns CDR1 KGHSH and CDR2 LQKENI. Trimming removed 0 bases from V and 6 bases from J; junction bases left unmatched: 12. This CDR3 is 18 amino acids long.

The chain's CDR3 is CSVEEGKDTSSDEQFF. The DNA of the CDR3 is TGCAGCGTTGAAGAGGGAAAGGACACCTCTTCGGATGAGCAGTTCTTC. The chain uses TRBV29-1 and TRBJ2-1; D possibly corresponds to TRBD1 (5 bases). This CDR3 spans 16 amino acids. Germline V gives CDR1 SQVTM, CDR2 ANQGSEA. V dropped 0 bases and J dropped 8 bases, with 20 bases sitting between them.

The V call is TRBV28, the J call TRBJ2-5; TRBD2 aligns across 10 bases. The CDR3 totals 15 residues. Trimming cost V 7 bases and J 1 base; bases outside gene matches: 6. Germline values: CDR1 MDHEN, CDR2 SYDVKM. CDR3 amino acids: CASNQVAGGQETQYF. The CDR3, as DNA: TGTGCCAGCAACCAAGTAGCGGGAGGCCAAGAGACCCAGTACTTC.

The chain's CDR3 is CASKPWGGSSSTDTQYF. DNA for the CDR3: TGTGCCAGCAAACCCTGGGGAGGCAGCTCTAGCACAGATACGCAGTATTTT. The V gene is TRBV7-9, the J gene TRBJ2-3; tentative D call: TRBD2 (6 bases). Trimming cost V 7 bases and J 0 bases, with 20 bases left between them. The CDR3 is 17 residues long. The V gene's germline CDR1 is SEHNR and CDR2 FQNEAQ (reference sequence).

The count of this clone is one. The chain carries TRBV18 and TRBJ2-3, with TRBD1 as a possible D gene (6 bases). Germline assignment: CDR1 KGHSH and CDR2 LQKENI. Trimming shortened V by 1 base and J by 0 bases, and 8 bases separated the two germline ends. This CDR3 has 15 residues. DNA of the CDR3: TGTGCCAGCTCACCACGGACAGTTAGCACAGATACGCAGTATTTT. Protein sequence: CASSPRTVSTDTQYF.

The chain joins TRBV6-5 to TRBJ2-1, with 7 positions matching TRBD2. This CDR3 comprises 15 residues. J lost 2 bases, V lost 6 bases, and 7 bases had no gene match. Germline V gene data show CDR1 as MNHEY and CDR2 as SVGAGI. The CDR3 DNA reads TGTGCCAGCAGCCGGGGAGCGGGGACCTACAATGAGCAGTTCTTC. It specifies CASSRGAGTYNEQFF.

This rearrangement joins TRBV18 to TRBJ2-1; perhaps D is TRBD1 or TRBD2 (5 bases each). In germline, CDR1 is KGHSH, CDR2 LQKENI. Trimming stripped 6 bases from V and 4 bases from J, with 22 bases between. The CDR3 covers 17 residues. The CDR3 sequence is CASSNRRAGRGYNEQFF. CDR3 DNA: TGTGCCAGCTCGAATCGCAGGGCAGGGAGAGGGTACAATGAGCAGTTCTTC.

Here the CDR3 reads CASSPLGANEQYF. For the CDR3, the DNA is TGTGCCAGCTCACCATTGGGAGCGAACGAGCAGTACTTC. This sequence joins TRBV18 and TRBJ2-7, with a weak D call TRBD2 (5 bases). This CDR3 spans 13 amino acids. V was cut by 2 bases and J by 5 bases, with 10 bases left in between. CDR1 is KGHSH and CDR2 is LQKENI in the germline V gene.

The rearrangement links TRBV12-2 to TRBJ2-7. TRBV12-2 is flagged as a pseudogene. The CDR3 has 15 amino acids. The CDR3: CASRLGTHNLYEQYF. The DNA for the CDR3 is TGTGCAAGTCGCTTAGGTACCCACAACTTGTACGAGCAGTACTTC.

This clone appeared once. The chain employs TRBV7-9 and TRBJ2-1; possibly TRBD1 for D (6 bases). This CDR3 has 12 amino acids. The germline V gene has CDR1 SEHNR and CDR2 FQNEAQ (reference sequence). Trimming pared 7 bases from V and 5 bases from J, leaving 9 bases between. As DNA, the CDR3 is TGTGCCAGCACCGGGACAAACAATGAGCAGTTCTTC. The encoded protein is CASTGTNNEQFF.

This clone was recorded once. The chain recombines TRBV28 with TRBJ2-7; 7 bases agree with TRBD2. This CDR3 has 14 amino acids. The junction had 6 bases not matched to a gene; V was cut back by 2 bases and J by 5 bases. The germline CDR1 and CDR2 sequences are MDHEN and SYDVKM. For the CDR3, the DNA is TGTGCCAGCAGTTTAGCGGGAGTGGTCAACGAGCAGTACTTC. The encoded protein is CASSLAGVVNEQYF. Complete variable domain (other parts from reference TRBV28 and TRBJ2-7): DVKVTQSSRYLVKRTGEKVFLECVQDMDHENMFWYRQDPGLGLRLIYFSYDVKMKEKGDIPEGYSVSREKKERFSLILESASTNQTSMYLCASSLAGVVNEQYFGPGTRLTVT.

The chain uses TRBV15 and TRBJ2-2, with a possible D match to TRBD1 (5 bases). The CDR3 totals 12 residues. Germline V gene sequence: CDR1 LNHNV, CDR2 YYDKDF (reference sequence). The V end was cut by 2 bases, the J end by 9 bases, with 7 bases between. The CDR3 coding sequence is TGTGCCACCAGCAGACAGGGAAGGGAGCTGTTTTTT. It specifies CATSRQGRELFF. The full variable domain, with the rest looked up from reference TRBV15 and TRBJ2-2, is DAMVIQNPRYQVTQFGKPVTLSCSQTLNHNVMYWYQQKSSQAPKLLFHYYDKDFNNEADTPDNFQSRRPNTSFCFLDIRSPGLGDTAMYLCATSRQGRELFFGEGSRLTVL.

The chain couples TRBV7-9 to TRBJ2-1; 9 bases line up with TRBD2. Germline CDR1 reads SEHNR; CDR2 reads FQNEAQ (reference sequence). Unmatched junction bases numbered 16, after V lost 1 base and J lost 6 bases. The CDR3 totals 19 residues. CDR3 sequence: CASSLDRGSGLAGRNEQFF. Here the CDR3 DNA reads TGTGCCAGCAGCTTAGATAGGGGGAGTGGGCTAGCGGGACGCAATGAGCAGTTCTTC.

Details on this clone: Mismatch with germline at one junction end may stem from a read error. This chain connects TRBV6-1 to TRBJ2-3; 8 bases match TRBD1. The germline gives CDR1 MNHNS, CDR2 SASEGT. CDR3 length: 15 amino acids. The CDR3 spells CASSEETGAWDTQYF. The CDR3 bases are TGTGCCAGCAGCGAAGAGACAGGGGCTTGGGATACGCAGTATTTT.